This record looks at one TCR beta chain sequence and its context. Original processing notes: Reference gene primer amplification gave nucleated cell count estimates. Here immunoSEQ multiplex PCR was the method, and the copy in TCRdb shows in-frame clones only, minus some. V and J calls and clone size come straight from that table; D and trimming were deduced from the DNA. This table has 180,000 or so clones, about 86% appearing once. The data were taken from a study of blood T cell repertoires in COVID-19. Study-wide background: Collection of acute and convalescent COVID-19 samples took place in the United States, Italy and Spain. PBMCs, B-cell-depleted T cells, or T cells provided the cDNA or gDNA that made up the material.

Losses at the gene ends were 2 bases for V and 0 bases for J; bases not matched to a gene: 0. The germline CDR1 and CDR2 sequences are WSHSY and SAAADI. CDR3 length equals 14 residues. The TCR comes from a human donor with acute or convalescent COVID-19. The donor label of this sample is uncertain. The gene calls are TRBV10-2 and TRBJ1-2; 7 positions agree with TRBD1. Sequencing was done on a sample of peripheral blood. The CDR3 DNA reads as TGCGCCAGCAGTGAGGACAGGGCTAACTATGGCTACACCTTC. Protein sequence: CASSEDRANYGYTF.